This T cell receptor (beta chain) is from a study of blood T cell repertoires in COVID-19. In the study overall: The analysed material was cDNA or gDNA that came from T cells, B-cell-depleted T cells, or PBMCs.

This CDR3 has 15 residues. V gave up 2 bases and J gave up 3 bases, with 13 bases separating them. Per the germline V gene, CDR1 is SGHNT and CDR2 is YYREEE (reference sequence). Cohort 3 donors were reported recovered after two negative PCRs, clearance, or symptom resolution. Sequenced by immunoSEQ multiplex PCR; TCRdb stores in-frame clones only, minus some. The sample includes some 250,000 clones, 80% to 90% of them seen just once. This clonotype was obtained from a middle-aged man who had recovered from COVID-19. The genes are TRBV5-4 and TRBJ2-3; weak D call: TRBD2 (5 bases). Sequencing was carried out using PBMCs or T cells enriched from blood (not recorded which). CDR3 in amino acids: CASSFTRDWTDTQYF. DNA of the CDR3: TGTGCCAGCAGCTTTACTAGGGATTGGACAGATACGCAGTATTTT.